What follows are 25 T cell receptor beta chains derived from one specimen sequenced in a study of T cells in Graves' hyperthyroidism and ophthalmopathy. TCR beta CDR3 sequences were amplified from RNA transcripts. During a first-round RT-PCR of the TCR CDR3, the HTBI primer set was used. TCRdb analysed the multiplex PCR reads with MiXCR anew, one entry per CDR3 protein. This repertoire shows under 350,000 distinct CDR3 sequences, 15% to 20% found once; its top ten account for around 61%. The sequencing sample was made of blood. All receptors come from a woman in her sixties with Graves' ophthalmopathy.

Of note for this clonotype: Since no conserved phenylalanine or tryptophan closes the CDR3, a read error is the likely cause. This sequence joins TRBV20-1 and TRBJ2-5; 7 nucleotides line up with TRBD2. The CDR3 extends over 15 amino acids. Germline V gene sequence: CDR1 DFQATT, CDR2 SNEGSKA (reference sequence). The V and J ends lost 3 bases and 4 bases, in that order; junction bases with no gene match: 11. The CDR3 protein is CSASGEGGERETQYL. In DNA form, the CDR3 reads TGCAGTGCTAGTGGGGAGGGAGGCGAGAGAGAGACCCAGTACCTC.

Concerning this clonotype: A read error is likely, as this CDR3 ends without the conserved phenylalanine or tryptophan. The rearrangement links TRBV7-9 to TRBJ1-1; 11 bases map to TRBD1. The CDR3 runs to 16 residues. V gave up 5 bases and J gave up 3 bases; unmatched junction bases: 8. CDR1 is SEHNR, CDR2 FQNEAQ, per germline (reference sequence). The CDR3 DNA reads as TGTGCCAGCAGCCCTGGACAGGGGGCGAGGGACACTGAAGCTTTCTCT. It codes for CASSPGQGARDTEAFS.

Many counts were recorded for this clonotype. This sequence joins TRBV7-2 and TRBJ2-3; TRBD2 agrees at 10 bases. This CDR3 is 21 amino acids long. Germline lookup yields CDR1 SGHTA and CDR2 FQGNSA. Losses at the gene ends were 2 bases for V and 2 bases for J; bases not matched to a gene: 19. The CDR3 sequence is CASSLTLSLAGEALSTDTQYF. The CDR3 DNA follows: TGTGCCAGCAGCTTAACGTTAAGCCTAGCGGGAGAAGCCCTATCCACAGATACGCAGTATTTT.

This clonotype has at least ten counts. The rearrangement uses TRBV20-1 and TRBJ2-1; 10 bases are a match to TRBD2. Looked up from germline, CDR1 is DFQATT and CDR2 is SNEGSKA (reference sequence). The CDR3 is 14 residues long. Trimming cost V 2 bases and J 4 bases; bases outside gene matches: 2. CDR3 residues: CSARPLAGYNEQFF. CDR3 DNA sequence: TGCAGTGCTAGACCACTAGCGGGGTACAATGAGCAGTTCTTC.

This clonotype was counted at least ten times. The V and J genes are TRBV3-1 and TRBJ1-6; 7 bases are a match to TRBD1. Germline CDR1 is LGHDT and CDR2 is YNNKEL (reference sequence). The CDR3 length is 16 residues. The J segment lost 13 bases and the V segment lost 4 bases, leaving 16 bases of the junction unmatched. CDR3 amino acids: CASSPKGGGGATPLHF. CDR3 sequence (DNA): TGTGCCAGCAGCCCTAAAGGGGGAGGGGGCGCGACGCCCCTCCACTTT.

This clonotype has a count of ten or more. The CDR3 DNA reads TGTGCCAGCAGAATAATAGGGGTGAACACTGAAGCTTTCTTT. It is translated as CASRIIGVNTEAFF. V gene TRBV12-3 or TRBV12-4 combines with J gene TRBJ1-1; weak D call: TRBD1 (5 bases). V lost 6 bases and J 0 bases, leaving 11 bases between the germline ends. The length of the CDR3 is 14 residues.

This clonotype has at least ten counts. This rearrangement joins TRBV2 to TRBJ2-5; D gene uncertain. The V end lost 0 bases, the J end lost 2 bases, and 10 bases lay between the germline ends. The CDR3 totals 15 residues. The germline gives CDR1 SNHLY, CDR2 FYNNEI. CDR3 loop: CASSEAGWRQETQYF. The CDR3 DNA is TGTGCCAGCAGTGAAGCGGGGTGGAGACAAGAGACCCAGTACTTC.

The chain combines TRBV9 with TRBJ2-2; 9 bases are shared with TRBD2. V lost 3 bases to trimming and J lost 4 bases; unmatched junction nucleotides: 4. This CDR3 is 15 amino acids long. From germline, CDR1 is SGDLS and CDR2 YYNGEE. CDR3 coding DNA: TGTGCCAGCAGCGCCGGGACTAGCACCACCGGGGAGCTGTTTTTT. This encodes CASSAGTSTTGELFF.

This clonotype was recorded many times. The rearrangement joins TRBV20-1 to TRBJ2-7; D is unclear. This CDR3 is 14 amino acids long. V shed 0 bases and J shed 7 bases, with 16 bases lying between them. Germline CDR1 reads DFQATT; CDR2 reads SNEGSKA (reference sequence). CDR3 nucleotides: TGCAGTGCTAGAGATCGCAGTACCCTACGAGAGCAGTACTTC. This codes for CSARDRSTLREQYF.

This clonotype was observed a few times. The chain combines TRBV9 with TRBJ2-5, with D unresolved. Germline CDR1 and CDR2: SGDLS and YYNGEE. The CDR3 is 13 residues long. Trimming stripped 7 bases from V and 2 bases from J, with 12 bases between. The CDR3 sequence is CASSRSRQETQYF. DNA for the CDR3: TGTGCCAGCTCCCGGTCCAGACAAGAGACCCAGTACTTC. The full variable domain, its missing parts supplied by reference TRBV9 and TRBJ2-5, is DSGVTQTPKHLITATGQRVTLRCSPRSGDLSVYWYQQSLDQGLQFLIQYYNGEERAKGNILERFSAQQFPDLHSELNLSSLELGDSALYFCASSRSRQETQYFGPGTRLLVL.

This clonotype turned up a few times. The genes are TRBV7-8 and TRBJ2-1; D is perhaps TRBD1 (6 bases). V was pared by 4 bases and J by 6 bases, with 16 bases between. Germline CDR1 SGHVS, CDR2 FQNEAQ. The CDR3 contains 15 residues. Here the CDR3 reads CASSSPTDRTNEQFF. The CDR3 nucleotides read TGTGCCAGCAGCTCACCGACGGACAGAACCAATGAGCAGTTCTTC.

The CDR3: CASSPPRGASGYYEQFF. As DNA, the CDR3 is TGTGCCAGCAGTCCGCCGCGTGGGGCTAGCGGATACTACGAGCAGTTCTTC. This chain links TRBV12-3 or TRBV12-4 with TRBJ2-1, with TRBD2 identical over 7 bases. Trimming at V came to 5 bases and at J to 10 bases, leaving 20 bases not matched to a gene. The CDR3 runs to 17 residues.

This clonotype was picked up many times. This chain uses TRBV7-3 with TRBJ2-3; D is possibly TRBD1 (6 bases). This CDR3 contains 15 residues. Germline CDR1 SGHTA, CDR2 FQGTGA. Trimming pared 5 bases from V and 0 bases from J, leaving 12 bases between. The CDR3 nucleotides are TGTGCCAGCAGCCCGCAGGGGCAGAGCACAGATACGCAGTATTTT. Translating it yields CASSPQGQSTDTQYF.

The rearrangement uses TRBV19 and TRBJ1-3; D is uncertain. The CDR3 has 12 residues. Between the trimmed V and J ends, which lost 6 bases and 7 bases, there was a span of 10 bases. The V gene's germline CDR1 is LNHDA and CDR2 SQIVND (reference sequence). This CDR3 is CASRTHGNTIYF. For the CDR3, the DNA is TGTGCCAGTAGGACGCACGGGAACACCATATATTTT. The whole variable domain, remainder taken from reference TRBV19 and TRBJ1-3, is DGGITQSPKYLFRKEGQNVTLSCEQNLNHDAMYWYRQDPGQGLRLIYYSQIVNDFQKGDIAEGYSVSREKKESFPLTVTSAQKNPTAFYLCASRTHGNTIYFGEGSWLTVV.

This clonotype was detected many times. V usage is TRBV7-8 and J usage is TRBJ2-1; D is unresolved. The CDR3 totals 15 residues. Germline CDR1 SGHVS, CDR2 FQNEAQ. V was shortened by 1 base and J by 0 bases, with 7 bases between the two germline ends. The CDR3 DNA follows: TGTGCCAGCAGCTTAGTTGTGGACTCCTACAATGAGCAGTTCTTC. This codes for CASSLVVDSYNEQFF.

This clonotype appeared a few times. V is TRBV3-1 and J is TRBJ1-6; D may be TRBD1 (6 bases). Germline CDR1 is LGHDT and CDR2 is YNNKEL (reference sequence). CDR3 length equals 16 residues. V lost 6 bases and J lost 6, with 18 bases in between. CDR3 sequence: CASSPMTGATNSPLHF. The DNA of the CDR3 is TGTGCCAGCAGTCCGATGACAGGAGCCACTAATTCACCCCTCCACTTT.

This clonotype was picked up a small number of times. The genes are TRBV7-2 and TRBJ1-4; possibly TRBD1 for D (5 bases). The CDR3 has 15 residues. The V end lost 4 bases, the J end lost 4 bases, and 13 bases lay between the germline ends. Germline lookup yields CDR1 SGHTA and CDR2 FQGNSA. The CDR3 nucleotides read TGTGCCAGCAGCTCCCGGGGCGCCTTTAATGAAAAACTGTTTTTT. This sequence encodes CASSSRGAFNEKLFF.

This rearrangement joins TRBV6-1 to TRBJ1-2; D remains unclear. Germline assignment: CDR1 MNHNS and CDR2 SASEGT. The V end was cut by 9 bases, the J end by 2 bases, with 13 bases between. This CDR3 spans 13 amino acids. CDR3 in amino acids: CASRRESNYGYTF. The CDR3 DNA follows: TGTGCCAGTAGGAGGGAGTCGAACTATGGCTACACCTTC.

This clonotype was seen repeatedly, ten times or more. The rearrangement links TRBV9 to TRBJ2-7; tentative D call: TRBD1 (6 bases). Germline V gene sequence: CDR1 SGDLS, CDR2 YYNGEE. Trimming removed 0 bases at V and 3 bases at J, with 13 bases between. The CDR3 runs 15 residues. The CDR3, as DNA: TGTGCCAGCAGCGTAGGGCAGGGGTTCTACTACGAGCAGTACTTC. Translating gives CASSVGQGFYYEQYF.

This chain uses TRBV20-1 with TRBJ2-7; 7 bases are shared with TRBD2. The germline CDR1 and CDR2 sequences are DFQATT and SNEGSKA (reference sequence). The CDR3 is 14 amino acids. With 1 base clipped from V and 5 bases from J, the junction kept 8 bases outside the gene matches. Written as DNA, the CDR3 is TGCAGTGCTAGAGGCCCAAGCGGGACTAACGAGCAGTACTTC. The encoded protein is CSARGPSGTNEQYF.

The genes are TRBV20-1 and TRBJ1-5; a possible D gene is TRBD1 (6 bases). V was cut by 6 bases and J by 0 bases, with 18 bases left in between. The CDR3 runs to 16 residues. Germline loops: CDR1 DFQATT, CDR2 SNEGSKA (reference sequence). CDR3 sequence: CSAPSGGAPSNQPQHF. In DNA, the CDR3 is TGCAGTGCCCCGTCGGGGGGCGCCCCTAGCAATCAGCCCCAGCATTTT.

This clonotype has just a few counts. The CDR3 protein is CASSQGARNSPLHF. CDR3 DNA sequence: TGTGCCAGCAGCCAGGGGGCGAGGAATTCACCCCTCCACTTT. The rearrangement links TRBV9 to TRBJ1-6; 8 nucleotides align to TRBD1. The germline V gene has CDR1 SGDLS and CDR2 YYNGEE. The CDR3 contains 14 residues. The trim removed 4 bases at V and 7 bases at J, leaving 4 bases unmatched.

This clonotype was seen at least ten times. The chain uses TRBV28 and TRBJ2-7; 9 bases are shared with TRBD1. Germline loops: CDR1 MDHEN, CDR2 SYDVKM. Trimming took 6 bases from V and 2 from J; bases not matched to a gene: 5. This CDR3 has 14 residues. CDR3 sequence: CASRRDRATYEQYF. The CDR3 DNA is TGTGCCAGCAGACGGGACAGGGCAACCTACGAGCAGTACTTC.

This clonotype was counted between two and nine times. This chain's CDR3 is CASRSGVVRQFF. Written as DNA, the CDR3 is TGTGCCAGCAGATCCGGCGTAGTGCGGCAGTTCTTC. The chain employs TRBV6-2 or TRBV6-3 and TRBJ2-1; D not resolved. This CDR3 contains 12 residues. Germline loops: CDR1 MNHEY, CDR2 SVGEGT. Trimming stripped 6 bases from V and 12 bases from J, with 15 bases between.

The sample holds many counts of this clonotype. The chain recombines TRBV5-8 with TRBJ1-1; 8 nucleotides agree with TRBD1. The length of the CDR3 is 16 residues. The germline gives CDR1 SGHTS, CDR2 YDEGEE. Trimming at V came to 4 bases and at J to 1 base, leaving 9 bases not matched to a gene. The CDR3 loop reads CASSPGTGVRNTEAFF. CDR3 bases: TGTGCCAGCAGCCCTGGGACAGGCGTTCGGAACACTGAAGCTTTCTTT.